Listed below are T cell receptor beta chains from one sample, sequenced in a study of lymphopenia after photon versus proton radiotherapy. Assay used: immunoSEQ multiplex PCR; TCRdb lists only in-frame clones, some missing. Of about 26,000 clones listed, more than 70% are singletons. This sample comprised peripheral blood, obtained from a patient treated with photon-based radiotherapy. The source of these receptors is a man aged 25-45 years with gastric cancer. The CDR3 runs from the conserved cysteine through the conserved F or W. D genes are given only for firm matches. Clone size appears in some rows only: once, few, many, or a class for an expanded clone.

20	TRBD2	TRBV6-4	once	TRBJ2-2	CASSDGEGLAGVENTGELFF	TGTGCCAGCAGTGACGGTGAGGGACTAGCGGGAGTAGAGAACACCGGGGAGCTGTTTTTT
13	-	TRBV6-6	-	TRBJ2-7	CASRSDTSYEQYF	TGTGCCAGCAGAAGCGACACGTCATACGAGCAGTACTTC
17	-	TRBV5-1	-	TRBJ2-5	CASKLGTGHSPRETQYF	TGCGCCAGCAAGTTGGGGACGGGACACTCACCTCGAGAGACCCAGTACTTC
16	TRBD2	TRBV5-4	-	TRBJ2-7	CASSTLAGASSYEQYF	TGTGCCAGCAGCACCCTGGCGGGAGCGTCCTCCTACGAGCAGTACTTC
13	-	TRBV18	-	TRBJ1-2	CASSPPTENGYTF	TGTGCCAGCTCACCACCGACAGAAAATGGCTACACCTTC
13	-	TRBV18	-	TRBJ2-7	CASSPGANYEQYF	TGTGCCAGCTCACCCGGCGCTAACTACGAGCAGTACTTC
16	TRBD1	TRBV9	once	TRBJ1-2	CASSVGGTAQNYGYTF	TGTGCCAGCAGCGTAGGAGGGACAGCTCAAAACTATGGCTACACCTTC
15	TRBD2	TRBV28	-	TRBJ2-7	CASRLSGERSYEQYF	TGTGCCAGCAGGTTAAGCGGGGAACGCTCCTACGAGCAGTACTTC
15	-	TRBV19	-	TRBJ1-5	CASSIEWQSGQPQHF	TGTGCCAGTAGTATTGAATGGCAGTCTGGTCAGCCCCAGCATTTT
15	-	TRBV2	-	TRBJ2-6	CARGIGVSGANVLTF	TGTGCCAGAGGGATAGGCGTATCTGGGGCCAACGTCCTGACTTTC
13	-	TRBV7-2	-	TRBJ2-7	CASSLQLAYEQYF	TGTGCCAGCAGCCTCCAGCTAGCCTACGAGCAGTACTTC
17	TRBD1	TRBV5-1	once	TRBJ1-4	CASSRDATQGVSEKLFF	TGCGCCAGCAGCCGCGACGCTACCCAGGGGGTTAGTGAAAAACTGTTTTTT
19	TRBD2	TRBV11-3	-	TRBJ2-5	CASSLVVGLEAHTQETQYF	TGTGCCAGCAGCTTAGTAGTCGGACTAGAGGCCCATACCCAAGAGACCCAGTACTTC
12	-	TRBV19	-	TRBJ2-1	CATASAANEQFF	TGTGCCACCGCGAGCGCGGCTAATGAGCAGTTCTTC
14	-	TRBV28	-	TRBJ2-3	CASERSGNTDTQYF	TGTGCCAGCGAGAGGTCAGGGAACACAGATACGCAGTATTTT
18	-	TRBV9	-	TRBJ2-4	CASSARLTGLEAKNIQYF	TGTGCCAGCAGCGCCCGCTTAACAGGGTTGGAAGCCAAAAACATTCAGTACTTC
13	-	TRBV11-2	-	TRBJ1-1	CASSFGTNTEAFF	TGTGCCAGCAGCTTTGGGACCAACACTGAAGCTTTCTTT
13	-	TRBV7-6	-	TRBJ1-1	CASSLFDGAEAFF	TGTGCCAGCAGCCTCTTCGATGGGGCTGAAGCTTTCTTT
14	-	TRBV5-6	few	TRBJ1-1	CASSLIGVNTEAFF	TGTGCCAGCAGCTTGATAGGGGTGAACACTGAAGCTTTCTTT
13	-	TRBV6-5	-	TRBJ1-4	CASSSDRDEKLFF	TGTGCCAGCAGTTCGGATAGAGATGAAAAACTGTTTTTT
16	TRBD1	TRBV7-3	-	TRBJ1-6	CASSLLGQASNSPLHF	TGTGCCAGCAGCTTACTAGGACAGGCTTCGAATTCACCCCTCCACTTT
14	-	TRBV25-1	-	TRBJ2-7	CASSEFKGIHEQYF	TGTGCCAGCAGTGAATTCAAGGGTATCCACGAGCAGTACTTC
13	-	TRBV25-1	-	TRBJ2-1	CASSAGSYNEQFF	TGTGCCAGCAGTGCCGGCTCCTACAATGAGCAGTTCTTC
13	-	TRBV10-3	-	TRBJ2-3	CAIKFALGDTQYF	TGTGCCATCAAGTTCGCTTTGGGAGATACGCAGTATTTT
16	-	TRBV5-6	few	TRBJ2-6	CASSSRGGSGANVLTF	TGTGCCAGCAGCTCGAGAGGGGGGAGCGGGGCCAACGTCCTGACTTTC
12	-	TRBV7-9	-	TRBJ2-3	CASRDSEDTQYF	TGTGCCAGCAGAGATTCAGAGGATACGCAGTATTTT
15	TRBD2	TRBV9	-	TRBJ2-7	CASSVASGGAYEQYF	TGTGCCAGCAGCGTCGCTAGCGGGGGGGCCTACGAGCAGTACTTC
16	-	TRBV5-5	-	TRBJ2-3	CASSTLGRIGTDTQYF	TGTGCCAGCAGCACCCTAGGGAGGATCGGCACAGATACGCAGTATTTT
15	-	TRBV6-6	-	TRBJ2-3	CASSYRGQTTDTQYF	TGTGCCAGCAGTTACAGGGGACAAACCACAGATACGCAGTATTTT
14	TRBD1	TRBV28	-	TRBJ1-4	CASNRDRGFEKLFF	TGTGCCAGCAACCGGGACAGGGGGTTTGAAAAACTGTTTTTT
16	TRBD2	TRBV28	-	TRBJ2-1	CASSSGTSGSYNEQFF	TGTGCCAGCAGTTCCGGGACTAGCGGTTCCTACAATGAGCAGTTCTTC
14	TRBD1	TRBV6-1	-	TRBJ1-2	CASRERQGYYGYTF	TGTGCCAGCAGAGAAAGACAGGGCTACTATGGCTACACCTTC
19	TRBD2	TRBV27	-	TRBJ2-1	CASSLRPLGLADSYNEQFF	TGTGCCAGCAGTTTAAGGCCCTTGGGACTAGCGGATTCCTACAATGAGCAGTTCTTC
11	TRBD1	TRBV6-1	-	TRBJ2-1	CAEQGDGEQFF	TGTGCCGAACAGGGGGACGGTGAGCAGTTCTTC
16	TRBD1	TRBV19	-	TRBJ1-5	CASSTIQGLGNQPQHF	TGTGCCAGTAGTACCATACAGGGGTTAGGCAATCAGCCCCAGCATTTT
14	TRBD1	TRBV6-5	-	TRBJ1-5	CASSLDRDNQPQHF	TGTGCCAGCAGCCTCGACAGGGACAATCAGCCCCAGCATTTT
10	-	TRBV29-1	-	TRBJ1-1	CSGVNTEAFF	TGCAGCGGAGTGAACACTGAAGCTTTCTTT
13	-	TRBV10-3	-	TRBJ2-5	CAISVSRQETQYF	TGTGCCATCAGTGTCAGCAGACAAGAGACCCAGTACTTC
13	TRBD1	TRBV29-1	-	TRBJ1-4	CSVEGQGGEKLFF	TGCAGCGTTGAGGGACAGGGTGGGGAAAAACTGTTTTTT
16	TRBD1	TRBV2	-	TRBJ2-7	CASTPYLGQTSYEQYF	TGTGCCAGCACCCCATACCTGGGACAGACCTCCTACGAGCAGTACTTC
11	-	TRBV6-6	-	TRBJ2-7	CASSYAFEQYF	TGTGCCAGCAGTTACGCCTTCGAGCAGTACTTC
15	TRBD1	TRBV19	-	TRBJ2-7	CASSPQSGQNGEQYF	TGTGCCAGTAGTCCACAATCGGGACAGAACGGCGAGCAGTACTTC
14	-	TRBV4-2	-	TRBJ1-5	CASSQPGGYQPQHF	TGTGCCAGCAGCCAACCCGGGGGGTACCAGCCCCAGCATTTT
15	TRBD1	TRBV5-1	-	TRBJ1-1	CASSTTGGANTEAFF	TGCGCCAGCAGCACCACAGGGGGCGCGAACACTGAAGCTTTCTTT
15	TRBD1	TRBV5-4	once	TRBJ2-1	CASSRDRSSYNEQFF	TGTGCCAGCAGCCGGGACAGAAGCTCCTACAATGAGCAGTTCTTC
13	-	TRBV7-3	-	TRBJ1-1	CASSLHGSTEAFF	TGTGCCAGCAGCTTGCACGGGTCCACTGAAGCTTTCTTT
14	-	TRBV6-6	-	TRBJ1-2	CASSWGDSDASYTF	TGTGCCAGCAGTTGGGGGGACTCGGACGCTAGCTACACCTTC
16	-	TRBV6-5	-	TRBJ2-6	CASSYRTDSGANVLTF	TGTGCCAGCAGTTACCGCACAGACTCTGGGGCCAACGTCCTGACTTTC
18	TRBD2	TRBV5-4	-	TRBJ2-1	CASSLVALAGSSYNEQFF	TGTGCCAGCAGCTTGGTGGCGCTAGCGGGGAGCTCCTACAATGAGCAGTTCTTC
14	-	TRBV27	once	TRBJ2-5	CASRVGLLGETQYF	TGTGCCAGCAGAGTAGGACTCCTCGGTGAGACCCAGTACTTC
14	TRBD2	TRBV15	-	TRBJ2-1	CATGLAGSYNEQFF	TGTGCCACCGGATTAGCGGGCTCCTACAATGAGCAGTTCTTC
16	TRBD1	TRBV27	-	TRBJ2-7	CASSPNRGQPSYEQYF	TGTGCCAGCAGCCCTAATAGGGGGCAACCGTCCTACGAGCAGTACTTC
14	-	TRBV9	-	TRBJ2-2	CASSVGTNTGELFF	TGTGCCAGCAGCGTGGGCACCAACACCGGGGAGCTGTTTTTT
17	TRBD2	TRBV18	-	TRBJ2-3	CASSPTGTSGGSDTQYF	TGTGCCAGCTCACCAACCGGGACTAGCGGGGGGTCAGATACGCAGTATTTT
16	TRBD1	TRBV28	-	TRBJ1-1	CASRLLKDRGRVMAFF	TGTGCCAGCAGACTTTTGAAAGATAGGGGGCGGGTCATGGCTTTCTTT
11	-	TRBV6-5	-	TRBJ1-6	CASTTFGVLHF	TGTGCCAGCACCACCTTCGGTGTCCTCCACTTT
15	-	TRBV6-4	-	TRBJ2-3	CASSQTGGTTDTQYF	TGTGCCAGCAGCCAGACAGGAGGGACCACAGATACGCAGTATTTT